These 29 T cell receptor beta chains were sequenced from one sample in a study of CD8+CD57+ T cells in acquired aplastic anemia. It was genomic DNA that served as the template for profiling TCR beta VDJ and CDR3. TCRdb recomputed calls from the reads with MiXCR, one row per CDR3 protein. The sample lists 200,000 to 250,000 distinct CDR3 sequences, 34% seen once, with around 1.1% in the top ten. Sequenced: sorted CD4+, CD8+, or CD8+CD57+ T cells (not recorded which) from PBMCs. These receptors all stem from a human donor in good health, serving as a control.

The genes are TRBV18 and TRBJ2-7; a possible D gene is TRBD1 (5 bases). V was clipped by 5 bases and J by 6 bases, with 14 bases between them. Germline CDR1 KGHSH, CDR2 LQKENI. The CDR3 is 13 amino acids. The chain's CDR3 is CASSKGSSSEQYF. CDR3 nucleotide sequence: TGTGCCAGCTCAAAGGGGTCTTCAAGCGAGCAGTACTTC.

At least ten counts were recorded for this clonotype. The chain recombines TRBV2 with TRBJ1-2, with TRBD1 matching 8 bases. V trimming: 3 bases; J trimming: 8 bases; junction bases outside the gene matches: 8. This CDR3 is 14 amino acids long. CDR1 is SNHLY, CDR2 FYNNEI, per germline. CDR3 in DNA: TGTGCCAGCAGTGACATTAAAACAGGGGGGGGCTACACCTTC. It translates to CASSDIKTGGGYTF.

This clonotype was detected ten times or more. The rearrangement uses TRBV7-2 and TRBJ2-5; 7 nucleotides match TRBD1. This CDR3 has 13 amino acids. The ends lost 5 bases at V and 6 bases at J; junction bases unmatched: 6. Germline V lookup: CDR1 SGHTA, CDR2 FQGNSA. CDR3 sequence: CASSQGDPKTQYF. The CDR3 nucleotides are TGTGCCAGCAGCCAGGGGGATCCGAAGACCCAGTACTTC.

Of note for this clonotype: This may come from a read error, since a much larger clone is one base off. This chain connects TRBV4-1 to TRBJ2-7; 9 bases are shared with TRBD2. This CDR3 contains 16 residues. V lost 1 base to trimming and J lost 2 bases; unmatched junction nucleotides: 6. Germline loops: CDR1 MGHRA, CDR2 YSYEKL. CDR3 DNA sequence: TGCGCCAGCAGCCAAGGGCGGGGGGGTCTGGCCTACGAGCAGTACTTC. It encodes CASSQGRGGLAYEQYF.

The chain couples TRBV2 to TRBJ1-5; TRBD1 might be the D (6 bases). Germline CDR1 SNHLY, CDR2 FYNNEI. V was trimmed by 4 bases and J by 2 bases, leaving 15 bases between them. The CDR3 loop spans 16 amino acids. The CDR3 reads CASSGRGFRGNQPQHF. The CDR3 DNA reads as TGTGCCAGCAGTGGTAGGGGGTTCAGGGGCAATCAGCCCCAGCATTTT.

This clonotype was counted a few times. The chain employs TRBV11-1 and TRBJ1-3; D gene uncertain. V gave up 4 bases and J gave up 0 bases, with 13 bases separating them. Germline CDR1 reads SGHAT; CDR2 reads FQDESV (reference sequence). This CDR3 is built from 16 residues. The DNA for the CDR3 is TGTGCCAGCAGCTCGTTCTCAGGCGCCTCTGGAAACACCATATATTTT. Translation: CASSSFSGASGNTIYF.

A word on this clonotype: Being one base from a much bigger clone, this may be a read error. The missing conserved phenylalanine or tryptophan at the end of this CDR3 makes a read error likely. DNA of the CDR3: TGTGCCAGCAGCTTCGGGCCTGGTAGCTCCTACGAGCAGTACCTC. Its protein product is CASSFGPGSSYEQYL. The rearrangement links TRBV5-4 to TRBJ2-7, with D hard to call. CDR3 length: 15 amino acids. V lost 2 bases, J lost 0 bases, and 12 bases lay in between. CDR1 and CDR2 from the germline V gene are SGHNT and YYREEE (reference sequence).

This clonotype was seen a handful of times. The V gene is TRBV5-1, the J gene TRBJ1-1; 8 bases map to TRBD1. Per the germline V gene, CDR1 is SGHRS and CDR2 is YFSETQ. V was clipped by 0 bases and J by 2 bases; unmatched bases: 12. The CDR3 covers 18 residues. The CDR3 DNA is TGCGCCAGCAGCTTGGTTACGCCCGGGACAGGAATTAACACTGAAGCTTTCTTT. Translation gives CASSLVTPGTGINTEAFF.

With regard to this clonotype: A much larger clone differs from this one at a single base, so this may be a read error. The chain couples TRBV4-2 to TRBJ2-2; D is unresolved. The germline V and J ends were trimmed by 8 bases and 0 bases, with 16 bases remaining between them. The CDR3 has 16 residues. Germline values: CDR1 LGHNA, CDR2 YNFKEQ. DNA for the CDR3: TGTGCCAGCGGCGTGCGGTCTGCACCGAACACCGGGGAGCTGTTTTTT. This gives the protein CASGVRSAPNTGELFF.

The V call is TRBV29-1, the J call TRBJ2-1, with a tentative D call TRBD1 (5 bases). CDR3 length equals 15 residues. Looked up from germline, CDR1 is SQVTM and CDR2 is ANQGSEA. V was trimmed by 5 bases and J by 4 bases, leaving 18 bases between them. The CDR3 DNA is TGCAGCGTTCACTCAGGGCAGGGATTGTACAATGAGCAGTTCTTC. Translating gives CSVHSGQGLYNEQFF.

The V gene is TRBV12-3 or TRBV12-4, the J gene TRBJ1-1, with 8 bases identical to TRBD1. The CDR3 runs 15 residues. J was trimmed by 5 bases and V by 3 bases; bases with no gene match: 8. In nucleotides, the CDR3 is TGTGCCAGCAGTTTCCAAGCGACAGGGGATACTGAAGCTTTCTTT. It codes for CASSFQATGDTEAFF.

J is TRBJ1-1 and V is TRBV2; D is unresolved. CDR3 length: 15 residues. The germline V and J ends were trimmed by 6 bases and 1 base, with 15 bases remaining between them. The germline CDR1 and CDR2 sequences are SNHLY and FYNNEI. The CDR3 sequence is CASRQNVGGNTEAFF. In DNA form, the CDR3 reads TGTGCCAGCAGACAAAACGTGGGTGGGAACACTGAAGCTTTCTTT.

A single count supports this clonotype. The chain joins TRBV19 to TRBJ1-2; D may be TRBD1 (5 bases). This CDR3 contains 14 residues. The germline V and J ends were trimmed by 1 base and 4 bases, with 10 bases remaining between them. Germline V gene data show CDR1 as LNHDA and CDR2 as SQIVND (reference sequence). CDR3 bases: TGTGCCAGTAGTATAGGGGGCTGGGTCTATGGCTACACCTTC. Its protein product is CASSIGGWVYGYTF.

The chain recombines TRBV2 with TRBJ1-2; 8 bases match TRBD1. The CDR3 covers 15 residues. Trimming took 6 bases from V and 4 from J; bases not matched to a gene: 10. Germline V gene sequence: CDR1 SNHLY, CDR2 FYNNEI. The CDR3 DNA reads as TGTGCCAGCAGCCAGCGGACCGGGACAGGCTATGGCTACACCTTC. Translated: CASSQRTGTGYGYTF.

As to this clonotype: A much larger clone differs from this one at a single base, so this may be a read error. The chain uses TRBV19 and TRBJ2-1, with D perhaps matching TRBD2 (5 bases). The CDR3 is 16 amino acids. Germline assignment: CDR1 LNHDA and CDR2 SQIVND (reference sequence). Here the CDR3 reads CASSITSGRGINGQFF. The CDR3 bases are TGTGCCAGTAGTATTACCTCGGGGAGAGGGATCAATGGGCAGTTCTTC.

This clonotype was detected only a few times. The rearrangement joins TRBV5-4 to TRBJ1-2, with TRBD1 as a possible D gene (6 bases). Germline V lookup: CDR1 SGHNT, CDR2 YYREEE (reference sequence). The CDR3 loop spans 13 amino acids. Trimming left V 4 bases short and J 13 bases short, with 20 bases between. The DNA for the CDR3 is TGTGCCAGCAGCAGAGAGACAGGTATCGGAAGCACCTTC. Translated: CASSRETGIGSTF.

The chain has TRBV14 and TRBJ1-2; no clear D gene. Trimming took 4 bases from V and 4 from J, leaving 10 bases between them. The CDR3 runs 13 residues. Germline values: CDR1 SGHDN, CDR2 FVKESK. This chain's CDR3 is CASSPNRVYGYTF. CDR3 nucleotide sequence: TGTGCCAGCAGCCCTAATCGGGTCTATGGCTACACCTTC.

This clonotype was found a few times. The gene calls are TRBV6-5 and TRBJ2-7; D gene unclear. This CDR3 has 14 residues. Trimming stripped 2 bases from V and 3 bases from J, with 11 bases between. Germline V lookup: CDR1 MNHEY, CDR2 SVGAGI. Here the CDR3 DNA reads TGTGCCAGCAGTTACCTCCCCCCCCTCTACGAGCAGTACTTC. Protein product: CASSYLPPLYEQYF.

This clonotype was counted ten times or more. The chain couples TRBV20-1 to TRBJ1-1, with 8 bases lining up with TRBD1. J was trimmed by 1 base and V by 2 bases; bases with no gene match: 6. The CDR3 runs 15 residues. In germline, CDR1 is DFQATT, CDR2 SNEGSKA (reference sequence). In DNA form, the CDR3 reads TGCAGTGCTAGATCTCGGACAGGGAAGAACACTGAAGCTTTCTTT. Amino acids: CSARSRTGKNTEAFF.

The chain carries TRBV7-2 and TRBJ2-7, with a weak D call TRBD1 (5 bases). The germline V gene has CDR1 SGHTA and CDR2 FQGNSA. The germline V and J ends were trimmed by 11 bases and 3 bases, with 14 bases remaining between them. This CDR3 contains 12 residues. CDR3 sequence (DNA): TGTGCCTGGAGCCGAGACAGCTACGAGCAGTACTTC. Amino acid sequence: CAWSRDSYEQYF.

The rearrangement uses TRBV5-4 and TRBJ1-2; 7 nucleotides agree with TRBD1. With V trimmed by 3 bases and J by 5 bases, 10 bases remained unmatched. The CDR3 is made up of 15 amino acids. From germline, CDR1 is SGHNT and CDR2 YYREEE (reference sequence). The CDR3 region has the DNA TGTGCCAGCAGCTCCGTGACAGGGACTTCTTATGGCTACACCTTC. Translated, it gives CASSSVTGTSYGYTF.

The chain carries TRBV6-1 and TRBJ2-6; D is perhaps TRBD2 (6 bases). This CDR3 contains 17 residues. V was clipped by 7 bases and J by 0 bases, with 16 bases between them. Germline CDR1 is MNHNS and CDR2 is SASEGT. The CDR3 DNA sequence: TGTGCCAGCACCCACCGGGACTCACCCTCTGGGGCCAACGTCCTGACTTTC. It codes for CASTHRDSPSGANVLTF.

V gene TRBV30 combines with J gene TRBJ1-3; 9 bases are shared with TRBD1. Trimming took 7 bases from V and 4 from J; bases not matched to a gene: 5. This CDR3 is 13 amino acids long. Germline loops: CDR1 GTSNPN, CDR2 SVGIG (reference sequence). Here the CDR3 reads CASDRGAGNTIYF. In DNA form, the CDR3 reads TGTGCCTCGGACAGGGGAGCAGGAAACACCATATATTTT. The full variable domain, rest sourced from reference TRBV30 and TRBJ1-3, is SQTIHQWPATLVQPVGSPLSLECTVEGTSNPNLYWYRQAAGRGLQLLFYSVGIGQISSEVPQNLSASRPQDRQFILSSKKLLLSDSGFYLCASDRGAGNTIYFGEGSWLTVV.

The chain employs TRBV10-3 and TRBJ2-2; 10 positions match TRBD1. CDR3 length: 14 residues. Unmatched junction bases numbered 10, after V lost 11 bases and J lost 7 bases. From germline, CDR1 is ENHRY and CDR2 SYGVKD. The CDR3 loop is CASRDRGSLGELFF. The CDR3 DNA reads as TGTGCCTCCCGGGACAGGGGAAGTCTCGGGGAGCTGTTTTTT.

On this clonotype itself: At one of its ends the junction is not consistent with the germline gene, which may arise from a read error. This chain links TRBV29-1 with TRBJ2-1; D may be TRBD2 (6 bases). The CDR3 covers 16 residues. CDR1 SQVTM and CDR2 ANQGSEA come from the germline V gene. The CDR3 here is CSVGFGLAISCNEQFF. The DNA of the CDR3 is TGCAGCGTTGGGTTTGGGCTAGCGATCTCCTGCAATGAGCAGTTCTTC.

This clonotype occurred a few times. This chain links TRBV7-3 with TRBJ2-2; D may be TRBD1 (6 bases). V was clipped by 1 base and J by 0 bases, with 15 bases between them. Germline CDR1 reads SGHTA; CDR2 reads FQGTGA. CDR3 length: 18 residues. The CDR3 DNA is TGTGCCAGCAGCTTAATCAGGGGAAGGACAGCGAACACCGGGGAGCTGTTTTTT. Its translation is CASSLIRGRTANTGELFF.

This clonotype was detected only a few times. The V and J genes are TRBV7-2 and TRBJ2-2, with D possibly TRBD1 on 5 matching bases. The CDR3 contains 13 residues. From germline, CDR1 is SGHTA and CDR2 FQGNSA. Deletions cut 6 bases from V and 5 bases from J, with 10 bases between. In nucleotides, the CDR3 is TGTGCCAGCAGTAGGGGCCGGACCGGGGAGCTGTTTTTT. Its protein is CASSRGRTGELFF.

This clonotype was counted ten times or more. The junction does not match germline at one end; this may be a read error. The chain couples TRBV5-1 to TRBJ2-2; D ambiguous. This CDR3 region has 14 residues. The germline CDR1 and CDR2 sequences are SGHRS and YFSETQ. CDR3 in amino acids: CASSLAGNTGELFF. The CDR3 DNA sequence: TGTGCCAGCAGCTTAGCTGGAAACACCGGGGAGCTGTTTTTT.

This clonotype appeared a few times. V and J are TRBV20-1 and TRBJ2-5; D uncertain. CDR1 is DFQATT, CDR2 SNEGSKA, per germline (reference sequence). Trimming left V 3 bases short and J 6 bases short, with 17 bases between. This CDR3 comprises 14 residues. The CDR3 sequence: CSASGVRDMKTQYF. In DNA, the CDR3 is TGCAGTGCTAGCGGAGTGAGAGATATGAAGACCCAGTACTTC.